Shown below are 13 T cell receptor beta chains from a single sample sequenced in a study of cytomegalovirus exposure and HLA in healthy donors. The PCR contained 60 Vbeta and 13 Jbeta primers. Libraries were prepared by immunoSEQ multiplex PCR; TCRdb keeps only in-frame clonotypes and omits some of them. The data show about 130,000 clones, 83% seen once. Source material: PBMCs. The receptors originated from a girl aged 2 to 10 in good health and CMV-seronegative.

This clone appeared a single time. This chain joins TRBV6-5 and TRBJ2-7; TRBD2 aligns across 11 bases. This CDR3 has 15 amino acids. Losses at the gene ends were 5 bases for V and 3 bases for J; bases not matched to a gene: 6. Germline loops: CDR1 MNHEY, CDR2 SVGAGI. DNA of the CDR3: TGTGCCAGCAGTCTAGGGACTAGCGGTTACTACGAGCAGTACTTC. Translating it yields CASSLGTSGYYEQYF.

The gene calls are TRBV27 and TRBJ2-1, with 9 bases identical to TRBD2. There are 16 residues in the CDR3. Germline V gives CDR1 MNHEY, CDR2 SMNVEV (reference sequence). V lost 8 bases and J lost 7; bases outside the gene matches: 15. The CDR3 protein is CASQLRAGGPTNEQFF. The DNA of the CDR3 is TGTGCCAGCCAGTTGCGTGCGGGAGGGCCCACGAATGAGCAGTTCTTC.

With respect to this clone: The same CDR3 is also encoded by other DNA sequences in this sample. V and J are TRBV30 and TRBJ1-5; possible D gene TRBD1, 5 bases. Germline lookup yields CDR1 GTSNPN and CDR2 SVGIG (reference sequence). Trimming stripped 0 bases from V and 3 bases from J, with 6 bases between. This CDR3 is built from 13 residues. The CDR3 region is CAWSVTDNQPQHF. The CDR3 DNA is TGTGCCTGGAGTGTGACAGACAATCAGCCCCAGCATTTT. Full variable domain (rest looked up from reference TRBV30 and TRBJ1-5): SQTIHQWPATLVQPVGSPLSLECTVEGTSNPNLYWYRQAAGRGLQLLFYSVGIGQISSEVPQNLSASRPQDRQFILSSKKLLLSDSGFYLCAWSVTDNQPQHFGDGTRLSIL.

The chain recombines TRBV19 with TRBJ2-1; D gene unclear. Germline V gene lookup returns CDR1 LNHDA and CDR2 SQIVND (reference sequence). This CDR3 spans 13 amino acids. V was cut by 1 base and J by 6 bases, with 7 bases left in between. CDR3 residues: CASSIASFNEQFF. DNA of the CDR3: TGTGCCAGTAGTATAGCCTCGTTCAATGAGCAGTTCTTC.

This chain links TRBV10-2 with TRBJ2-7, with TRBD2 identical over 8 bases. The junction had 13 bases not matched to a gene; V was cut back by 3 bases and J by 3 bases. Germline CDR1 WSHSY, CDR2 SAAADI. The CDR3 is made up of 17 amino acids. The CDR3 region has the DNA TGCGCCAGCAGTGATTCCCCTCTCAGCGGGAGTTTCTACGAGCAGTACTTC. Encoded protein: CASSDSPLSGSFYEQYF.

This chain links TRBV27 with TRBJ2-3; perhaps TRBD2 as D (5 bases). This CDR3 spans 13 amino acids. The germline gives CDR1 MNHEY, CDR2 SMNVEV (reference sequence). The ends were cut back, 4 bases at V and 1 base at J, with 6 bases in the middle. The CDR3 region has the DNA TGTGCCAGCAGTTGGGAGCGCACAGATACGCAGTATTTT. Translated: CASSWERTDTQYF.

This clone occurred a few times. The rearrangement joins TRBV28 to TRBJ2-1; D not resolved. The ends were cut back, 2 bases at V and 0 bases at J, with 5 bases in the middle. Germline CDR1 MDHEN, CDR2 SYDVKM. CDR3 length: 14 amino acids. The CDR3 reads CASSLLVSYNEQFF. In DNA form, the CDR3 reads TGTGCCAGCAGTTTACTAGTCTCCTACAATGAGCAGTTCTTC.

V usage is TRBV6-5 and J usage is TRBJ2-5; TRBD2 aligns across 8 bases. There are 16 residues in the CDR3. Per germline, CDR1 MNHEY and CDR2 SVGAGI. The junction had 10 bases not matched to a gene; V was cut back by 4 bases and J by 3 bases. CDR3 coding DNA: TGTGCCAGCAGTTCCCCCGCCGGGACTAGAAAAGAGACCCAGTACTTC. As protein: CASSSPAGTRKETQYF.

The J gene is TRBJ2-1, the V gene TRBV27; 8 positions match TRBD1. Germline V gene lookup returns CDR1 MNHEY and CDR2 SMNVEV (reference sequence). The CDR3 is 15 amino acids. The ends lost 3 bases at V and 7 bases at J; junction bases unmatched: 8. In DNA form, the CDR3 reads TGTGCCAGCAGTTTGGGTGGACAGGGAGTAAATGAGCAGTTCTTC. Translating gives CASSLGGQGVNEQFF.

This chain's CDR3 is CASSPLRGQGAGSPNTEAFF. The CDR3 DNA follows: TGCGCCAGCAGCCCACTCCGGGGACAGGGGGCCGGAAGTCCGAACACTGAAGCTTTCTTT. The rearrangement uses TRBV5-1 and TRBJ1-1, with TRBD1 identical over 12 bases. CDR1 is SGHRS and CDR2 is YFSETQ in the germline V gene. There are 20 residues in the CDR3. V shed 4 bases and J 1 base; nucleotides not matched to a gene: 17.

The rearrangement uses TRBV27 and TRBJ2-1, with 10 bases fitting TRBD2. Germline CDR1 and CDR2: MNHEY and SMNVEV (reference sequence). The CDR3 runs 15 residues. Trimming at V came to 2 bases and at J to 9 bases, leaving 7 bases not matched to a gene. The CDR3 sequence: CASSLRSGGRGEQFF. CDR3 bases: TGTGCCAGCAGTTTACGTAGCGGGGGGCGGGGTGAGCAGTTCTTC.

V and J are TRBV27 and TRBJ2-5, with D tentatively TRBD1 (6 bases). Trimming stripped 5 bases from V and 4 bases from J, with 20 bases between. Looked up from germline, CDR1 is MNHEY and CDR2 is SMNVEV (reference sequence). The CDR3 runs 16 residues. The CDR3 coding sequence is TGTGCCAGCAGTCCGTCTCAGACAGGAGGTGGAGAGACCCAGTACTTC. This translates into CASSPSQTGGGETQYF.

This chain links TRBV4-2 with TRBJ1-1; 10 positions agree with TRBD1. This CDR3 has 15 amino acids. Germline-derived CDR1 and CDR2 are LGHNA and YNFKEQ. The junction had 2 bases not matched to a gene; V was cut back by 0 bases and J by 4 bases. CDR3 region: CASSQDWTGGTEAFF. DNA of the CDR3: TGTGCCAGCAGCCAAGATTGGACAGGGGGCACTGAAGCTTTCTTT.